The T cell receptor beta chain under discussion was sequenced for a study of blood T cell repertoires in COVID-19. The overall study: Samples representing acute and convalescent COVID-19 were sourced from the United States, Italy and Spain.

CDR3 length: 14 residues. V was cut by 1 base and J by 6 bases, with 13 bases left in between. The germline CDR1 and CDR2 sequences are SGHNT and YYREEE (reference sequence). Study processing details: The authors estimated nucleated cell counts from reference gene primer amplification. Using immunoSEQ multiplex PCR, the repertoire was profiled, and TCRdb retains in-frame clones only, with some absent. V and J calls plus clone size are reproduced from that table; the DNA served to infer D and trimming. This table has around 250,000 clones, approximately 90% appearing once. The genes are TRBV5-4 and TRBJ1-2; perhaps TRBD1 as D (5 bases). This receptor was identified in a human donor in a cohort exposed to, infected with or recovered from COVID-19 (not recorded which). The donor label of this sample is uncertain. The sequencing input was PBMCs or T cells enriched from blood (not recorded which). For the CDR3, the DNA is TGTGCCAGCAGCTTGATACAGGAGGGCAATGGCTACACCTTC. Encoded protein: CASSLIQEGNGYTF.